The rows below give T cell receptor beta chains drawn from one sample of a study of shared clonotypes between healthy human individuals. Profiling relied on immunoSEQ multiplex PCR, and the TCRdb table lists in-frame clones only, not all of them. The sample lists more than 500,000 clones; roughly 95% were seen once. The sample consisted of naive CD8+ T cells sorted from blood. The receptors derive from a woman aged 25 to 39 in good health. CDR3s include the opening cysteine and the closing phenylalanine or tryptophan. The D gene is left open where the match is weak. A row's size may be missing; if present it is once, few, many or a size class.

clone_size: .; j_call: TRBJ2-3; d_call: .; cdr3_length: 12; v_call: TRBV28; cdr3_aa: CASSSPRYTQYF; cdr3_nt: TGTGCCAGCAGTTCACCCCGTTATACGCAGTATTTT
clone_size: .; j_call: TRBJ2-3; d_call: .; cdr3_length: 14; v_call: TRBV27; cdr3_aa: CASSWGPSTDTQYF; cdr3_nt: TGTGCCAGCAGTTGGGGACCTAGCACAGATACGCAGTATTTT
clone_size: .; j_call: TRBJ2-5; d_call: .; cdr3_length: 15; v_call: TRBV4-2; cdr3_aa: CASSQELGSRETQYF; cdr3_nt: TGTGCCAGCAGCCAAGAGCTCGGGAGTAGGGAGACCCAGTACTTC
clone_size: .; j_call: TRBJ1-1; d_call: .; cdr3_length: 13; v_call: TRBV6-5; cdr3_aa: CASSSAWGEGAFF; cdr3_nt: TGTGCCAGCAGTTCAGCGTGGGGAGAGGGAGCTTTCTTT
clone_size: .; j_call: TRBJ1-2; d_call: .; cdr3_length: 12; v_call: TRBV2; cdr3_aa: CASWDRHYGYTF; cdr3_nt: TGTGCCAGCTGGGACCGACACTATGGCTACACCTTC
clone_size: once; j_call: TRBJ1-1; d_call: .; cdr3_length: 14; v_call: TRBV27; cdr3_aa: CASSLGSLNTEAFF; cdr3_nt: TGTGCCAGCAGTTTAGGCAGCTTGAACACTGAAGCTTTCTTT
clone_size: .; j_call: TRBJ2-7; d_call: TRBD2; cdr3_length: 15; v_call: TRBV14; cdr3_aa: CASSQTSGRGYEQYF; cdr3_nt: TGTGCCAGCAGCCAAACTAGCGGGAGAGGGTACGAGCAGTACTTC
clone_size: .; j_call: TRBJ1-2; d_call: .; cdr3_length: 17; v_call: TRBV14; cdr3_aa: CASSQTYRDGDNYGYTF; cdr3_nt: TGTGCCAGCAGCCAGACGTACCGGGACGGAGATAACTATGGCTACACCTTC
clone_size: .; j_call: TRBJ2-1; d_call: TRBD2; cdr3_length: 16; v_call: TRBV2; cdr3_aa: CASSEGSSGNNNEQFF; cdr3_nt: TGTGCCAGCAGTGAAGGTTCTAGCGGGAATAACAATGAGCAGTTCTTC
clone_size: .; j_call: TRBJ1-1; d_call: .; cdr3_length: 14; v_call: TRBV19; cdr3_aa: CATKWGGGGPEAFF; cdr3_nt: TGTGCCACCAAATGGGGTGGAGGGGGGCCCGAAGCTTTCTTT